This TCR beta chain originates from a study of blood T cell repertoires in COVID-19. Across 20 to 25 US areas, participants ranged in age from roughly 18 to 95 years. Donors of Cohort 3 who recovered were those that had two negative PCRs, clearance, or symptom resolution. CDR1 is KGHDR and CDR2 is SFDVKD in the germline V gene. The CDR3 totals 17 residues. V lost 3 bases to trimming and J lost 5 bases; unmatched junction nucleotides: 11. Per the study methods: It was from reference gene primer amplification that nucleated cell counts were estimated. Here immunoSEQ multiplex PCR was the method, and the copy in TCRdb shows in-frame clones only, minus some. V, J and clone size are taken as reported in that table, and D and trimming were inferred from the DNA itself. The sample contains a few hundred thousand clones, around 89% of which appear only once.

V gene TRBV24-1 combines with J gene TRBJ1-2; 10 nucleotides align to TRBD1. This sequence was found in a woman aged 18-35 years who had recovered from COVID-19. The sequencing sample was made of PBMCs or T cells enriched from blood (not recorded which). CDR3 in DNA: TGTGCCACCAGTGATATCTCCGGGACAGGGGAGCTATATGGCTACACCTTC. It specifies CATSDISGTGELYGYTF.